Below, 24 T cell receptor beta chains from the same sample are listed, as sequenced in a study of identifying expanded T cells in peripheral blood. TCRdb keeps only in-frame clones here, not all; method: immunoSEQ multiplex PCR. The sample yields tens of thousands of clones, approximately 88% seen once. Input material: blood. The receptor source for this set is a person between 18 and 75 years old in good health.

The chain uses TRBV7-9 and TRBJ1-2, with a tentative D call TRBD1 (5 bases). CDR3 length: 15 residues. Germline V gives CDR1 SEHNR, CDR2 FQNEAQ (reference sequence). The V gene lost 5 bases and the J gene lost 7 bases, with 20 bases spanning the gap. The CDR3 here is CASSTSGAGERGYTF. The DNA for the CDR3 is TGTGCCAGCAGCACTTCCGGGGCTGGCGAGCGTGGCTACACCTTC.

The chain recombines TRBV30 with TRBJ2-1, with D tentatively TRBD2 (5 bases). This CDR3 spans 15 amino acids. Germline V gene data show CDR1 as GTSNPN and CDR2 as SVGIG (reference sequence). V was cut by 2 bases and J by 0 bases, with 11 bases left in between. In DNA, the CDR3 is TGTGCCTGGAGTCCTGGGAGTAGCTCCTACAATGAGCAGTTCTTC. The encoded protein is CAWSPGSSSYNEQFF. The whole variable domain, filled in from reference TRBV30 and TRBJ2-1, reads SQTIHQWPATLVQPVGSPLSLECTVEGTSNPNLYWYRQAAGRGLQLLFYSVGIGQISSEVPQNLSASRPQDRQFILSSKKLLLSDSGFYLCAWSPGSSSYNEQFFGPGTRLTVL.

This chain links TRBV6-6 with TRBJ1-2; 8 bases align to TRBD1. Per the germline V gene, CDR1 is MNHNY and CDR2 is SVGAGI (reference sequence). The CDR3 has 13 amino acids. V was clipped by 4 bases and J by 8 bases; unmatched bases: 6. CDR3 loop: CASSLQGARGYTF. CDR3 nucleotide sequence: TGTGCCAGCAGTTTGCAGGGGGCAAGGGGCTACACCTTC.

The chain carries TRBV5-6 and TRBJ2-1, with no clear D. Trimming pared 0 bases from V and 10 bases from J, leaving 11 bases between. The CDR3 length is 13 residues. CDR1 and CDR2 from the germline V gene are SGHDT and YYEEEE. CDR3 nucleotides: TGTGCCAGCAGCTTGGTACGAGTCGGCGAGCAGTTCTTC. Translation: CASSLVRVGEQFF.

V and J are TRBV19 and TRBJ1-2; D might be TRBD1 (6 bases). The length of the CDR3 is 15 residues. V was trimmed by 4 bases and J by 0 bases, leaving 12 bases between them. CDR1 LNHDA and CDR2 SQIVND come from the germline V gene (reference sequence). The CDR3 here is CASSTDRSPNYGYTF. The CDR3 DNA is TGTGCCAGTAGTACCGACAGGTCACCTAACTATGGCTACACCTTC.

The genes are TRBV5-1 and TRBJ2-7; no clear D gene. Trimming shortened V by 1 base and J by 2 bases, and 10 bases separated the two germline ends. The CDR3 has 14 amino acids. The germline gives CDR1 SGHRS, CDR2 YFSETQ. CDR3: CASSLKGRTYEQYF. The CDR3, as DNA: TGCGCCAGCAGCTTGAAAGGCAGGACCTACGAGCAGTACTTC.

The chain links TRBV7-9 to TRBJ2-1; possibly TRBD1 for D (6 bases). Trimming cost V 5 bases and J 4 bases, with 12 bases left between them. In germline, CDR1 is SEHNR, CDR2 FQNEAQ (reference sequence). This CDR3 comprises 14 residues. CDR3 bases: TGTGCCAGCAGCCGGACAGAAAAGTACAATGAGCAGTTCTTC. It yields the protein CASSRTEKYNEQFF.

CDR3 amino acids: CASSSPPGRAYNEQFF. DNA for the CDR3: TGTGCCAGCAGCTCCCCGCCAGGGAGGGCCTACAATGAGCAGTTCTTC. The gene calls are TRBV7-2 and TRBJ2-1; 7 nucleotides line up with TRBD2. Germline lookup yields CDR1 SGHTA and CDR2 FQGNSA. Trimming cost V 4 bases and J 2 bases; bases outside gene matches: 8. The CDR3 length is 16 residues.

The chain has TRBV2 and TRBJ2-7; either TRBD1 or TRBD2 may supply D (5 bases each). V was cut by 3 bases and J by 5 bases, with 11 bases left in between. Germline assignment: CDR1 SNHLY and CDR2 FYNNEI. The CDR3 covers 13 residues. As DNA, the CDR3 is TGTGCCAGCAGTGAGGGGCACGGGGACGAGCAGTACTTC. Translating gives CASSEGHGDEQYF.

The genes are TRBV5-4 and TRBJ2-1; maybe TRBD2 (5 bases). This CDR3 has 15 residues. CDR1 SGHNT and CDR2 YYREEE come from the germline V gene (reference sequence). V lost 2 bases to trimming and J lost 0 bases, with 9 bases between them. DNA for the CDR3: TGTGCCAGCAGCTTCCTGGGAGACTCCTACAATGAGCAGTTCTTC. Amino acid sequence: CASSFLGDSYNEQFF.

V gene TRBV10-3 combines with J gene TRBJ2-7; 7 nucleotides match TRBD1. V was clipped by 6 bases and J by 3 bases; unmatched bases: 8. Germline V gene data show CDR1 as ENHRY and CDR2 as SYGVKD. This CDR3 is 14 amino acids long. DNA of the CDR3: TGTGCCATCAGCGCAAGAGGGACAGTCTACGAGCAGTACTTC. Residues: CAISARGTVYEQYF.

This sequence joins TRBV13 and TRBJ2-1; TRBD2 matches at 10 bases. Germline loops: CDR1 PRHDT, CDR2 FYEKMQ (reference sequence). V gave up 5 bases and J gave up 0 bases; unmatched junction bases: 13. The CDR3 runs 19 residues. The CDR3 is CASSRTERGGLSSYNEQFF. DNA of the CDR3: TGTGCCAGCAGCAGGACTGAGCGGGGGGGATTGAGCTCCTACAATGAGCAGTTCTTC.

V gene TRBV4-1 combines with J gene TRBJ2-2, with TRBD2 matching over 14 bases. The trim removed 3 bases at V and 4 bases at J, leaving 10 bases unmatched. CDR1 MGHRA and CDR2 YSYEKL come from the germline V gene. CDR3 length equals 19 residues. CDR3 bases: TGCGCCAGCAGCCACGCTATGGGACTAGCGGGAGCGAGCACCGGGGAGCTGTTTTTT. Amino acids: CASSHAMGLAGASTGELFF.

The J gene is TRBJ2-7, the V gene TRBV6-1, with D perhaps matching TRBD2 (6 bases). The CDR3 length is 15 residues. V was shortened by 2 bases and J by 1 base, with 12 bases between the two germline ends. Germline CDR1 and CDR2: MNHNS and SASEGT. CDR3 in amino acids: CASSETGDRSYEQYF. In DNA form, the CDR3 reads TGTGCCAGCAGTGAAACGGGAGACAGATCCTACGAGCAGTACTTC.

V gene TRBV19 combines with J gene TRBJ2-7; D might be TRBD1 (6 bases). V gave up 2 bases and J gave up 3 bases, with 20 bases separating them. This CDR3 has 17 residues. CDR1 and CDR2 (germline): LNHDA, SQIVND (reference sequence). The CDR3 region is CASSISPPRTARYEQYF. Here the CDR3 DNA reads TGTGCCAGTAGTATATCCCCACCCCGGACAGCGCGCTACGAGCAGTACTTC.

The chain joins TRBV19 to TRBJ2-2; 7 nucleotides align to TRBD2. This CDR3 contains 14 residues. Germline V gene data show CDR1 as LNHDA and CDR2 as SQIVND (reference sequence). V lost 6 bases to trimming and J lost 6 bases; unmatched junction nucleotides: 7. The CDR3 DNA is TGTGCCAGTAGCGCGACTAGCAGAGCCGGGGAGCTGTTTTTT. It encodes CASSATSRAGELFF.

CDR3 DNA sequence: TGTGCCAGCAGCGTAGGTTTCGAAGGGGATACGCAGTATTTT. As protein: CASSVGFEGDTQYF. The chain couples TRBV9 to TRBJ2-3; no definite D call. The ends were cut back, 0 bases at V and 6 bases at J, with 11 bases in the middle. CDR3 length: 14 residues. In germline, CDR1 is SGDLS, CDR2 YYNGEE. The complete variable domain, with remaining parts taken from reference TRBV9 and TRBJ2-3, reads DSGVTQTPKHLITATGQRVTLRCSPRSGDLSVYWYQQSLDQGLQFLIQYYNGEERAKGNILERFSAQQFPDLHSELNLSSLELGDSALYFCASSVGFEGDTQYFGPGTRLTVL.

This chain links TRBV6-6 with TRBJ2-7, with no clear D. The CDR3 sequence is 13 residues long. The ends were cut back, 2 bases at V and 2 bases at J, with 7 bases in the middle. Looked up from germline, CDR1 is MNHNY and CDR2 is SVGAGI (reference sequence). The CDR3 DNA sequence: TGTGCCAGCAGTTACCGGCCAGCCTACGAGCAGTACTTC. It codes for CASSYRPAYEQYF.

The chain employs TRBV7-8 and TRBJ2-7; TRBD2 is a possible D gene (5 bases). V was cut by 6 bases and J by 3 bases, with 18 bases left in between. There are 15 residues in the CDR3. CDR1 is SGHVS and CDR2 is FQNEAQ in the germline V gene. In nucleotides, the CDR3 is TGTGCCAGCAGAGAGATGGGAGTAGCAGACTACGAGCAGTACTTC. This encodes CASREMGVADYEQYF.

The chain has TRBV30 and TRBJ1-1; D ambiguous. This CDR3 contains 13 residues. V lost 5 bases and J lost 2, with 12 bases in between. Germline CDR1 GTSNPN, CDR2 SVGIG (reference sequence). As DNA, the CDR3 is TGTGCCTGGGGTTTTGGGGTAAACACTGAAGCTTTCTTT. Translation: CAWGFGVNTEAFF.

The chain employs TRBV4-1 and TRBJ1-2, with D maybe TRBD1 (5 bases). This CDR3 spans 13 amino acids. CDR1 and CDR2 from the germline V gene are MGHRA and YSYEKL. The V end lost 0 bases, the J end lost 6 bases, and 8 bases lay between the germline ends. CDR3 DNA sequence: TGCGCCAGCAGCCAAGATGGGGGAGATGGCTACACCTTC. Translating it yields CASSQDGGDGYTF.

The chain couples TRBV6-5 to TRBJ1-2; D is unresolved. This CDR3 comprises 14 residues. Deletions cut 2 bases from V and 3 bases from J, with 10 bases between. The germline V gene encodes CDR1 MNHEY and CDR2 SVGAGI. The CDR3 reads CASSYTGSDYGYTF. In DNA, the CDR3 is TGTGCCAGCAGTTACACCGGCTCCGACTATGGCTACACCTTC.

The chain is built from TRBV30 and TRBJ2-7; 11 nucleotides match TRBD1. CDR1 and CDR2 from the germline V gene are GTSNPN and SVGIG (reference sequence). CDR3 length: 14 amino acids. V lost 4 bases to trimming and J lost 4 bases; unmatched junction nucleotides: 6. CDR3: CAWTGGTGGYEQYF. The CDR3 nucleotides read TGTGCCTGGACCGGCGGGACAGGGGGATACGAGCAGTACTTC. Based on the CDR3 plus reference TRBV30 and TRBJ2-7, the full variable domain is SQTIHQWPATLVQPVGSPLSLECTVEGTSNPNLYWYRQAAGRGLQLLFYSVGIGQISSEVPQNLSASRPQDRQFILSSKKLLLSDSGFYLCAWTGGTGGYEQYFGPGTRLTVT.

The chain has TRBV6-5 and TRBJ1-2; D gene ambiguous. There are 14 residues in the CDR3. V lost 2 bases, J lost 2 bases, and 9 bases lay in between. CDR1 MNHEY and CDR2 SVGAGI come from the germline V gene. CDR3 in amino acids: CASSYVGENYGYTF. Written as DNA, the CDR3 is TGTGCCAGCAGTTACGTTGGGGAGAACTATGGCTACACCTTC.